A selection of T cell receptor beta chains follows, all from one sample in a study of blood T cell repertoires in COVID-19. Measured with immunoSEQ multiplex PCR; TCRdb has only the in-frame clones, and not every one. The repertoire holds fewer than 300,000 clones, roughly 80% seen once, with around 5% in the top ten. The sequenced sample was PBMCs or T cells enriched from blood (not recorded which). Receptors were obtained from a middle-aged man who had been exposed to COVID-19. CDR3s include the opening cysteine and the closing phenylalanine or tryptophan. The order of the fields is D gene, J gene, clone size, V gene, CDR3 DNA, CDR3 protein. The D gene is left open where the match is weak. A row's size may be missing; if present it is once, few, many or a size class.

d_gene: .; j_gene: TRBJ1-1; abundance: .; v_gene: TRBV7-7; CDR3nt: TGTGCTAGCAGCTTAAGCGAGAACACTGAAGCTTTCTTT; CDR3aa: CASSLSENTEAFF
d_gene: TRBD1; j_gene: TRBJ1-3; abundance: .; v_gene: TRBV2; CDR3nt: TGTGCCAGAGGGGGCAGGGCCTCTGGAAACACCATATATTTT; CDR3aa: CARGGRASGNTIYF
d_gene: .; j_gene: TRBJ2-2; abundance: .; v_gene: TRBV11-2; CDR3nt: TGTGCCAGCAGCTTATCCATGATAGAGTCCGGGGAGCTGTTTTTT; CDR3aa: CASSLSMIESGELFF
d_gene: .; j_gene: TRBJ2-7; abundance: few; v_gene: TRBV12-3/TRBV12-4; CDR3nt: TGTGCCAGCAGTTTAGGTGGCAGCTACGAGCAGTACTTC; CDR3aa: CASSLGGSYEQYF
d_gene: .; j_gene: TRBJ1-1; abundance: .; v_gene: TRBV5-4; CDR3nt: TGTGCCAGCAGCCTAGCCCGGGGGAGTGAAGCTTTCTTT; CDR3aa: CASSLARGSEAFF
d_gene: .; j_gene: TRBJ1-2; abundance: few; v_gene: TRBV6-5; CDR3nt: TGTGCCAGCACATCCAACTCCCGCTCGCACTATGGCTACACCTTC; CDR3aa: CASTSNSRSHYGYTF
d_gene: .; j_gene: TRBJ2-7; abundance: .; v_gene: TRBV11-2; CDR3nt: TGTGCCAGCAGCCCCCGGTCCTCCCCGTCCTACGAGCAGTACTTC; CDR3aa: CASSPRSSPSYEQYF
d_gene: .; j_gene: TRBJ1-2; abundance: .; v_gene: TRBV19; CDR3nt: TGTGCCAGTAGTATAAACGCGTATGGCTACACCTTC; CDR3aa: CASSINAYGYTF
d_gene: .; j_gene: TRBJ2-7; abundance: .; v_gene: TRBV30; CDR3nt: TGTGCCTGGGGGAGCTCCTACGAGCAGTACTTC; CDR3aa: CAWGSSYEQYF
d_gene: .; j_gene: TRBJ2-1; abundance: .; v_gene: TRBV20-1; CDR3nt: TGCAGTGCCCCCCTATACAATGAGCAGTTCTTC; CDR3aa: CSAPLYNEQFF
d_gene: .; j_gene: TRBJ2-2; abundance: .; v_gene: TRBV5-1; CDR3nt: TGCGCCAGCAGACGCGACAGCCGTAACACCGGGGAGCTGTTTTTT; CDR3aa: CASRRDSRNTGELFF
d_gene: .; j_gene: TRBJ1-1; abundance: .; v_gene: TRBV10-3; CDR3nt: TGTGCCTCGTCCACTCCCACTGAAGCTTTCTTT; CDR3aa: CASSTPTEAFF
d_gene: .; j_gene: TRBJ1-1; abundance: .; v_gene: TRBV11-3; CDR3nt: TGTGCCAGCTCCCGTGGGCAGAACACTGAAGCTTTCTTT; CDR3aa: CASSRGQNTEAFF
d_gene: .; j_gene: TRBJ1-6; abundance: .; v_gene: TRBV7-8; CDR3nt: TGTGCCAGCAGCTTTTTGAGAGACAGCCTCTCCTATAATTCACCCCTCCACTTT; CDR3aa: CASSFLRDSLSYNSPLHF
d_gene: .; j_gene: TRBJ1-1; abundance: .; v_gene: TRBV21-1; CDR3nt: TGTGCCAGCAGCATATGTACAGGGGCGGATGTCACTGAAGCTTTCTTT; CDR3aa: CASSICTGADVTEAFF
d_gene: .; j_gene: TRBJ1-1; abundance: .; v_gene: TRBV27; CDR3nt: TGTGCCAGCAGTTTATCGTCCGGGACTGTGTCCACTGAAGCTTTCTTT; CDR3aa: CASSLSSGTVSTEAFF
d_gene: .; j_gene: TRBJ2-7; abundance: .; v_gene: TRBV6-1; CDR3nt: TGTGCCAGCAGTGATCGGTACGAGCAGTACTTC; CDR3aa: CASSDRYEQYF
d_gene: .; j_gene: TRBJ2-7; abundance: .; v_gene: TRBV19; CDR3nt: TGTGCCAGCCAGGACAGAATTAACTCCTACGAGCAGTACTTC; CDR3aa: CASQDRINSYEQYF
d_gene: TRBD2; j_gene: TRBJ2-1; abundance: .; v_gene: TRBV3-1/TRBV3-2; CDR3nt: TGTGCCAGCAGCCAGACTAGCGGGAGACTCGAGCAGTTCTTC; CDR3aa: CASSQTSGRLEQFF
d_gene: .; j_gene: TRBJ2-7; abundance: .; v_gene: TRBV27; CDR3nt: TGTGCCAGCAGTTTATATGGCAGTTACGAGCAGTACTTC; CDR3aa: CASSLYGSYEQYF
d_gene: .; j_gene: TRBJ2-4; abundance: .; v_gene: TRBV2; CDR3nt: TGTGCCAGCAGGGAGATTGGCAAAAACATTCAGTACTTC; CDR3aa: CASREIGKNIQYF
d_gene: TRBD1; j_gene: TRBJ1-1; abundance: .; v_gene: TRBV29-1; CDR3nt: TGCAGCGTGGGTGGACAGGGGAGCGTAGGGAACACTGAAGCTTTCTTT; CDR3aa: CSVGGQGSVGNTEAFF
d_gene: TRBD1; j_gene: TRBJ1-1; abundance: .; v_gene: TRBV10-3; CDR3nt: TGTGCCATCAGTGCGACAGGGTTGAACACTGAAGCTTTCTTT; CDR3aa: CAISATGLNTEAFF
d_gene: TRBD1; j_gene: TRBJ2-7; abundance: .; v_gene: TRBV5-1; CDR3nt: TGCGCCAGCAGCCCTGACAGGGGGCTGAACGAGCAGTACTTC; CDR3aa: CASSPDRGLNEQYF
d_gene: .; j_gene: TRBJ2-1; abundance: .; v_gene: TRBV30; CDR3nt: TGTGCCTGGACCAGAATGGGGGCCAATGAGCAGTTCTTC; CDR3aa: CAWTRMGANEQFF
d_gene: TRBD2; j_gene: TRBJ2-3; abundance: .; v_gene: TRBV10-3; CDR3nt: TGTGCCACCGACGGGACTAGCCGTACGCAGTATTTT; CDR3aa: CATDGTSRTQYF
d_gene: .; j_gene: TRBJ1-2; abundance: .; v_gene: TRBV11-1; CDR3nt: TGTGCCAGCAGCTTAAACAGTGGCTACACCTTC; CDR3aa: CASSLNSGYTF
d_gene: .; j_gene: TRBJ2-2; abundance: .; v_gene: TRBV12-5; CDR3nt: TGTGCTAGTGGCCCTGGGGAGAGGAACACCGGGGAGCTGTTTTTT; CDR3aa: CASGPGERNTGELFF
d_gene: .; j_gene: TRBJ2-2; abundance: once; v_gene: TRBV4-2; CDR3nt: TGTGCCAGCAGAGGGGGGGGCAACACCGGGGAGCTGTTTTTT; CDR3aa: CASRGGGNTGELFF
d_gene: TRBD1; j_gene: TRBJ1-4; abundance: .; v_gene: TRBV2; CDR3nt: TGTGCCAGCAGCCAATCCGGGACAGGGGTGGGAAAACTGTTTTTT; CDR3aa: CASSQSGTGVGKLFF
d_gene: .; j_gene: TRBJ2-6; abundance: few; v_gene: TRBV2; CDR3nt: TGTGCCAGCAGTGTGAGGTCTGGGGCCAACGTCCTGACTTTC; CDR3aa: CASSVRSGANVLTF
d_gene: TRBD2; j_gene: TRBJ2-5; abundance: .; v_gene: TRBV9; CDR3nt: TGTGCCAGCAGCGATGGCTGGGAGGGAGGGGAGACCCAGTACTTC; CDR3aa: CASSDGWEGGETQYF
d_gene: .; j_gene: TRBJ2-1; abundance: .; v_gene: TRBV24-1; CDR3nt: TGTGCCACCAGTGAACCGACTGAGCCGGTGGGTGAGCAGTTCTTC; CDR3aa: CATSEPTEPVGEQFF
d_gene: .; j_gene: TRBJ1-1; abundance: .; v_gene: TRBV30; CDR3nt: TGTGCCTGGACGCCCCAGGGGAACACTGAAGCTTTCTTT; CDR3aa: CAWTPQGNTEAFF
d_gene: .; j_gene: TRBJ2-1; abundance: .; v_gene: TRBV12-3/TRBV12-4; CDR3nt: TGTGCCAGCGGGCCTGGTTGGGAGAATGAGCAGTTCTTC; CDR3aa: CASGPGWENEQFF
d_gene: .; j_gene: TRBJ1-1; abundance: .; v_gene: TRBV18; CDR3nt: TGTGCCAGCTCACCAATGACACCCATGAACACTGAAGCTTTCTTT; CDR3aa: CASSPMTPMNTEAFF
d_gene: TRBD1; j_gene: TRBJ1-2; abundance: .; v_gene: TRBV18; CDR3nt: TGTGCCAGCTCACCACGACAGGGGAACGACTATGGCTACACCTTC; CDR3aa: CASSPRQGNDYGYTF
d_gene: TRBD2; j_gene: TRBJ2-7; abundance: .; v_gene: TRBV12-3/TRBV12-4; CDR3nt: TGTGCCAGCACCTCGACTAGCGCCTACGAGCAGTACTTC; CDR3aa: CASTSTSAYEQYF
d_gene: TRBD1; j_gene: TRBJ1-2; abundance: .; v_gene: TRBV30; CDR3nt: TGTGCCTGGAGTGTAAAGGACAGGGTTTCACCCTACACCTTC; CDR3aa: CAWSVKDRVSPYTF
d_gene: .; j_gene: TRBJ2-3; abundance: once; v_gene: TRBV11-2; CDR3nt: TGTGCCAGCAGCTTAGCGTATCGGGGTAGGACAGATACGCAGTATTTT; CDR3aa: CASSLAYRGRTDTQYF
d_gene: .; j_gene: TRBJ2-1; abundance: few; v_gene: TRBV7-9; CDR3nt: TGTGCCAGCAATCGAGGAAGTGCCAGTCCCTACAATGAGCAGTTCTTC; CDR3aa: CASNRGSASPYNEQFF
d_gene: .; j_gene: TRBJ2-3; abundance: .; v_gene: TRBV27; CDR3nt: TGTGCCAGCAGTTTGGGAGCCCTAAGCACAGATACGCAGTATTTT; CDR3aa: CASSLGALSTDTQYF
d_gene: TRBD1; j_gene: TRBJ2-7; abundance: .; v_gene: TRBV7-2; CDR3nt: TGTGCCAGCAGCGTCGACAGGGGGCGCGAGCAGTACTTC; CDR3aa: CASSVDRGREQYF
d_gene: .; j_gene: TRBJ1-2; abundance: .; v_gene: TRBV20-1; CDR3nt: TGCAGTGCTAGCAGCGATGGCTACACCTTC; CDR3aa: CSASSDGYTF
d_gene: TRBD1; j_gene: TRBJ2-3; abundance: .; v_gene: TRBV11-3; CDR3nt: TGTGCCAGCAGCTTAGGGGACAGGGTTGGCACAGATACGCAGTATTTT; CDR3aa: CASSLGDRVGTDTQYF
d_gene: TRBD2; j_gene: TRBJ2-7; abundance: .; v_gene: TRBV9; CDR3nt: TGTGCCAGTAGCGGGAGGGCCACTTACGAGCAGTACTTC; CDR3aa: CASSGRATYEQYF
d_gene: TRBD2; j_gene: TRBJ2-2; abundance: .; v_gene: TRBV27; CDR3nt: TGTGCCAGCAGTTTTCTAGCGGGAGGGCCACTTACCGGGGAGCTGTTTTTT; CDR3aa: CASSFLAGGPLTGELFF
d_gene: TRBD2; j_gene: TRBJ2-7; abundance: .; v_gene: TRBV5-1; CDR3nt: TGCGCCAGCAGCTCGGGACTAGCGGTTGGTCCCTACGAGCAGTACTTC; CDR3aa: CASSSGLAVGPYEQYF
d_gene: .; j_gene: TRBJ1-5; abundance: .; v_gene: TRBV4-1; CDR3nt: TGCGCCAGCAGCCAAGATTACGCGGGTGCTCAGCCCCAGCATTTT; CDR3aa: CASSQDYAGAQPQHF
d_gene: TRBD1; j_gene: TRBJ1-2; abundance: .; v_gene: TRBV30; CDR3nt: TGTGCCTTTGACAGGGGGCTTACCTATGGCTACACCTTC; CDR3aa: CAFDRGLTYGYTF
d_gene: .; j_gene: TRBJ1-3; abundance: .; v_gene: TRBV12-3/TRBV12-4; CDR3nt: TGTGCCAGCAGCTGGAGAGGTGGAAACACCATATATTTT; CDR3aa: CASSWRGGNTIYF
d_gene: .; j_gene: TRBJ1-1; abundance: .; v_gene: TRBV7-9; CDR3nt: TGTGCCAGCAGCCCAACCGAGGGCTGGATCACTGAAGCTTTCTTT; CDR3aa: CASSPTEGWITEAFF
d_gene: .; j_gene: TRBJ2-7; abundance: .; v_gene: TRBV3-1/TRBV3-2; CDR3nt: TGTGCCAGCAGCCAAGGGACATTCTACGAGCAGTACTTC; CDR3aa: CASSQGTFYEQYF